These T cell receptor beta chains were read from a single sample in a study of OX40 agonist ivuxolimab in advanced cancers. Assay: immunoSEQ multiplex PCR; the TCRdb copy retains only in-frame clones and omits some. The data show approximately 80,000 clones, with about 90% seen just once and under 0.35% held by the top ten. This material consisted of CD4+ or CD8+ T cells sorted from blood, taken in a trial of the OX40 agonist ivuxolimab. All receptors derive from an adult with an advanced solid tumor such as melanoma, head and neck, liver or kidney cancer. CDR3s leave out the opening cysteine and the closing phenylalanine or tryptophan. Expanded clones get a size class; other rows say once, few or many, or leave the size out.

AALIGDQRSNQPQH	TRBV5-8	TRBJ1-5	few
ASSLGVYIQY	TRBV11-2	TRBJ2-4	-
ASSPPGVRGQPQH	TRBV7-9	TRBJ1-5	-
ASSPGTSGGPQETQY	TRBV7-8	TRBJ2-5	few
ASRGQGRVTQY	TRBV6-1	TRBJ2-5	-
ASSYSYSGNTIY	TRBV6-5	TRBJ1-3	-
ASSRLVNEQF	TRBV13	TRBJ2-1	-
ASSLDRAGYGYT	TRBV13	TRBJ1-2	-
ASRGGQGNTEAF	TRBV6-1	TRBJ1-1	-
ASSPGQAMNTEAF	TRBV18	TRBJ1-1	-
ASSFLQGGGQETQY	TRBV7-9	TRBJ2-5	-
ASSYEGSSYNEQF	TRBV6-5	TRBJ2-1	-
ASSLALSSGELF	TRBV5-8	TRBJ2-2	-
ASSTRAGGKEPQH	TRBV18	TRBJ1-5	-
ASSDRTGTNYGYT	TRBV10-2	TRBJ1-2	-
ASSAGQGYGYT	TRBV7-3	TRBJ1-2	-
ASSIIGRFYGYT	TRBV19	TRBJ1-2	once
ASSGERGDGDEQF	TRBV9	TRBJ2-1	-
ASRWDSLLGNQPQH	TRBV19	TRBJ1-5	-
ASSWTEETQY	TRBV5-6	TRBJ2-5	-
ASSVRHSGNTIY	TRBV12-1	TRBJ1-3	-
ASSEAAGAGDTQY	TRBV6-1	TRBJ2-3	few
ASSLAMDTEAF	TRBV7-2	TRBJ1-1	-
ASSSYRGPSSGANVLT	TRBV6-7	TRBJ2-6	-
ATSRDGLENEKLF	TRBV15	TRBJ1-4	-
ASSRFTGGLTEAF	TRBV9	TRBJ1-1	few
ASKVSQASPLH	TRBV2	TRBJ1-6	-
ASSLTSTDTQY	TRBV5-5	TRBJ2-3	-
ASSSPQGDQNQPQH	TRBV28	TRBJ1-5	-
ASSFSWDRGTDTQY	TRBV28	TRBJ2-3	-
ASRTPGEGGYT	TRBV6-6	TRBJ1-2	-
ASSRTGAAGYT	TRBV5-6	TRBJ1-2	-
ASSLVGRSMRFNQPQH	TRBV11-2	TRBJ1-5	-
ASSYVGRGSGELF	TRBV6-5	TRBJ2-2	-
ATSVGGDTGLGI	TRBV15	TRBJ1-1	-
ASSLYSGGYNEQF	TRBV11-2	TRBJ2-1	-
ASSQTGAGAGYGYT	TRBV6-6	TRBJ1-2	once
ASRERRIYTEAF	TRBV2	TRBJ1-1	-
ASSYSVIAVYNEQF	TRBV6-5	TRBJ2-1	-
ASSESGLQETQY	TRBV10-2	TRBJ2-5	-
ASSLDRAYYTGELF	TRBV2	TRBJ2-2	-
ASSPGQRQAF	TRBV18	TRBJ1-1	-
ASKTGTGPEGAF	TRBV7-2	TRBJ1-1	-
ASTRDSYNSPLH	TRBV6-5	TRBJ1-6	-
ASRPPGTGGILMNTEAF	TRBV23-1	TRBJ1-1	-
ASSFGENTEAF	TRBV5-5	TRBJ1-1	-